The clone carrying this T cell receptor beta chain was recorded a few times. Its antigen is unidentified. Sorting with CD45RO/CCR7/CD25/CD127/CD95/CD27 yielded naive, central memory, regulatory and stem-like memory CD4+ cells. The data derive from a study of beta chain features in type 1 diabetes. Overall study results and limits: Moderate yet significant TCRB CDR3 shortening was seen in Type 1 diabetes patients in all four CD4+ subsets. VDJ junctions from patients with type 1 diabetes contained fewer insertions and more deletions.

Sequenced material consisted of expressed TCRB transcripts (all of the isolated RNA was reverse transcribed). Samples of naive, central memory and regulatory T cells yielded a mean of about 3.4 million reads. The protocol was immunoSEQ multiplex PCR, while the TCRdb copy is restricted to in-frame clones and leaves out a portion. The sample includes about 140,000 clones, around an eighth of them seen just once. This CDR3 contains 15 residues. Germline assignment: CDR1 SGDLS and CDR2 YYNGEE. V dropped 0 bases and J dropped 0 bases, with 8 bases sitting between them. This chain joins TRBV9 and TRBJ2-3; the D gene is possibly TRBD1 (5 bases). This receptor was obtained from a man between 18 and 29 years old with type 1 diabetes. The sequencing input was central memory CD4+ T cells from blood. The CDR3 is CASSVGQRSTDTQYF. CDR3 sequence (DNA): TGTGCCAGCAGCGTAGGACAGAGAAGCACAGATACGCAGTATTTT. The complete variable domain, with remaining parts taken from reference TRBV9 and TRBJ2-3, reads DSGVTQTPKHLITATGQRVTLRCSPRSGDLSVYWYQQSLDQGLQFLIQYYNGEERAKGNILERFSAQQFPDLHSELNLSSLELGDSALYFCASSVGQRSTDTQYFGPGTRLTVL.